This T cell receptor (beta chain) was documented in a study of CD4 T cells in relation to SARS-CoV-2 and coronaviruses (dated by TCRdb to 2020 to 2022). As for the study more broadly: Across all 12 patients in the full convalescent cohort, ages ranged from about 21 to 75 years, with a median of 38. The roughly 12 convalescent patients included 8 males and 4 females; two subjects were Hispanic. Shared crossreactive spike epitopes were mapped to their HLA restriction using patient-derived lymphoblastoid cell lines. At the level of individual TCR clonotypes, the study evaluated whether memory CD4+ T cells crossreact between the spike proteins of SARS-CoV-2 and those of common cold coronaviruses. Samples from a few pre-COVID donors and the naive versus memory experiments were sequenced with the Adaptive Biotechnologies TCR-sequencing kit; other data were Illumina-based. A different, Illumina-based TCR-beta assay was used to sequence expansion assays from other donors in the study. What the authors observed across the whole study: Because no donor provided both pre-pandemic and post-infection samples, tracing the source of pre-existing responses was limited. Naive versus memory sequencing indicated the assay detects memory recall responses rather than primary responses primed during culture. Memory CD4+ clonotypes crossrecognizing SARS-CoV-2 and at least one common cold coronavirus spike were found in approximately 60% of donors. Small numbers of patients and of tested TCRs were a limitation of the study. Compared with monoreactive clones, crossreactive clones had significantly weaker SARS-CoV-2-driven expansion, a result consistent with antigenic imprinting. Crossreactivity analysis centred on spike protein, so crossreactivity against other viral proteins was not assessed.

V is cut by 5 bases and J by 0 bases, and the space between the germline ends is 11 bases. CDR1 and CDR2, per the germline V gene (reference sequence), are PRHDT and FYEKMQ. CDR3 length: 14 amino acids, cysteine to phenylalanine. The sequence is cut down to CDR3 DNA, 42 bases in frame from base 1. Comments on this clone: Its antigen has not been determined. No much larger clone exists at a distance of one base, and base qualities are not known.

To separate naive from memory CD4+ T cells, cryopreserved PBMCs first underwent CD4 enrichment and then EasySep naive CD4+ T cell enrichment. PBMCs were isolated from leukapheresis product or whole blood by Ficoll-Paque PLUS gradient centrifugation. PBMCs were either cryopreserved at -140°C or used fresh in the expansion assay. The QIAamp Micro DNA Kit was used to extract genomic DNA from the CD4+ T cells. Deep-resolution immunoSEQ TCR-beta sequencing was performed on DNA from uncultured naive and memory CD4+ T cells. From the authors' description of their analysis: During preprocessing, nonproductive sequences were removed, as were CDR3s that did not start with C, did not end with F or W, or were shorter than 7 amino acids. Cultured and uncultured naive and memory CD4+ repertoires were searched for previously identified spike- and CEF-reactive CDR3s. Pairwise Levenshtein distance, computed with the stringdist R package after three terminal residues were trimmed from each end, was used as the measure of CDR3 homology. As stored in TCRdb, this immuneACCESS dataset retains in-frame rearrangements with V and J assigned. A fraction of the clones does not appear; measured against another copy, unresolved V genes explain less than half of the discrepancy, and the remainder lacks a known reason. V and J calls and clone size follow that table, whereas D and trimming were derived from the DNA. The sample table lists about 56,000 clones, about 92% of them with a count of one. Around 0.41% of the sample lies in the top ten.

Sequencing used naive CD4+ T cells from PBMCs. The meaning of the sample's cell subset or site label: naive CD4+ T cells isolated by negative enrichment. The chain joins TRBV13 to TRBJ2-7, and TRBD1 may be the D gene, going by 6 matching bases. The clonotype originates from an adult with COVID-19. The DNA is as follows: TGTGCCAGCAGCCGGACAGTTAGCTCCTACGAGCAGTACTTC. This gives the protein CASSRTVSSYEQYF. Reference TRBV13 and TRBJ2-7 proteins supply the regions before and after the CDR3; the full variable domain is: AAGVIQSPRHLIKEKRETATLKCYPIPRHDTVYWYQQGPGQDPQFLISFYEKMQSDKGSIPDRFSAQQFSDYHSELNMSSLELGDSALYFCASSRTVSSYEQYFGPGTRLTVT.